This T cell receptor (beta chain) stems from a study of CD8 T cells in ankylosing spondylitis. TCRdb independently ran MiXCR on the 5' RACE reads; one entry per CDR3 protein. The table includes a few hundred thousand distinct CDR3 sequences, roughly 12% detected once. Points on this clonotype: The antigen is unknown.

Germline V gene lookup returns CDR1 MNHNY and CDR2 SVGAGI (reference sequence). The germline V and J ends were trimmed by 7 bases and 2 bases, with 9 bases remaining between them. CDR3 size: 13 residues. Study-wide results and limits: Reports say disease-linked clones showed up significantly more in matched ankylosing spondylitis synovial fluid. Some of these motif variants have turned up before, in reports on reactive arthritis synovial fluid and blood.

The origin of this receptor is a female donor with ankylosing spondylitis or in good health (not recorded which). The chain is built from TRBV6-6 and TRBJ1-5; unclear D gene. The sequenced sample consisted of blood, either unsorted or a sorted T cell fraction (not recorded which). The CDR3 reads CASKSFGNQPQHF. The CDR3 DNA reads TGTGCCAGCAAGTCGTTTGGCAATCAGCCCCAGCATTTT.